The TCR beta chain under discussion was sequenced for a study of blood T cells in healthy people across ages. Study-wide context: For every two T cells, template switching captured about one barcoded beta molecule.

The authors ran a second PCR of roughly 7 to 11 cycles using a sample-barcoded 5' primer and a J-beta primer mix. One entry per CDR3 protein, called by TCRdb with MiXCR from the 5' RACE reads. The sample lists 700,000 to 950,000 distinct CDR3 sequences; over 45% were seen once. Germline V lookup: CDR1 MNHEY, CDR2 SVGEGT. V was cut by 6 bases and J by 5 bases, with 16 bases left in between. CDR3 length: 14 amino acids. The rearrangement joins TRBV6-2 or TRBV6-3 to TRBJ1-2; D is undetermined. The TCR originated in a man between 25 and 39 years old in good health. Sequenced sample: blood. CDR3 sequence reads: CASSYEYDGYGYTF. In nucleotides, the CDR3 is TGTGCCAGCAGCTACGAATACGACGGATATGGCTACACCTTC.